The 6 T cell receptor beta chains below all came from one sample that was sequenced in a study of regulatory T cells in long-lasting Graves disease. Construction of TCR beta libraries relied on iRepertoire HTBI primers and on Arm-PCR targeting CDR3 regions. TCRdb ran MiXCR on the multiplex PCR reads and lists one entry per CDR3 protein. This table holds more than 650,000 distinct CDR3 sequences, around 30% found once. Time point meaning: persistent/refractory GD, antithyroid drugs over 5 years with positive TRAb. There was RNA extracted from PBMCs, and the TCR library was made from it. Sequences were derived from peripheral blood mononuclear cells (PBMCs), sampled when the disease was refractory, from a patient treated with antithyroid drugs. These receptors originate from a female donor with Graves disease.

The count of this clonotype is one. Written as DNA, the CDR3 is TGTGCCAGTAGTATAGTGGCGAACACTGAAGCTTTCTTT. This translates into CASSIVANTEAFF. The chain links TRBV19 to TRBJ1-1; unclear D gene. This CDR3 is built from 13 residues. Germline CDR1 and CDR2: LNHDA and SQIVND (reference sequence). V was pared by 1 base and J by 1 base, with 4 bases between.

This clonotype was seen repeatedly, ten times or more. The V call is TRBV6-1, the J call TRBJ1-2; D is perhaps TRBD1 (5 bases). The CDR3 has 16 residues. Germline CDR1 reads MNHNS; CDR2 reads SASEGT. The V end lost 7 bases, the J end lost 5 bases, and 23 bases lay between the germline ends. CDR3 amino acids: CASTRHSRDPRYGYTF. In DNA form, the CDR3 reads TGTGCCAGCACCCGACATTCCAGGGATCCCCGTTATGGCTACACCTTC.

This clonotype was picked up a small number of times. The chain couples TRBV12-3 or TRBV12-4 to TRBJ1-2; TRBD1 matches 10 bases. The J segment lost 7 bases and the V segment lost 3 bases, leaving 5 bases of the junction unmatched. The CDR3 runs 14 residues. The CDR3 here is CASSFLGQGFGYTF. CDR3 DNA: TGTGCCAGCAGTTTTTTGGGACAGGGGTTTGGCTACACCTTC.

This chain joins TRBV19 and TRBJ2-2, with a tentative D call TRBD2 (5 bases). The CDR3 runs 14 residues. Trimming shortened V by 3 bases and J by 4 bases, and 9 bases separated the two germline ends. Germline V gives CDR1 LNHDA, CDR2 SQIVND (reference sequence). This CDR3 is CASSISVGTGELFF. The CDR3 DNA reads as TGTGCCAGTAGTATTAGCGTCGGCACCGGGGAGCTGTTTTTT.

This clonotype was seen just once. The junction and the germline gene differ at one end; a read error may be behind it. This chain connects TRBV6-4 to TRBJ1-1, with D possibly being TRBD1 (6 bases). This CDR3 is 16 amino acids long. CDR1 MRHNA and CDR2 SNTAGT come from the germline V gene. CDR3 sequence: CASSYSNPGAGTEAFF. CDR3 coding DNA: TGTGCCAGCAGTTACTCGAATCCGGGGGCAGGAACTGAAGCTTTCTTT.

This chain connects TRBV29-1 to TRBJ1-4; 9 positions match TRBD1. Looked up from germline, CDR1 is SQVTM and CDR2 is ANQGSEA. The CDR3 is 15 amino acids. With 6 bases clipped from V and 2 bases from J, the junction kept 7 bases outside the gene matches. DNA for the CDR3: TGCAGCGTGAATGACAGGGGGGGCACTAATGAAAAACTGTTTTTT. Translating it yields CSVNDRGGTNEKLFF. Using reference TRBV29-1 and TRBJ1-4 for the parts outside the CDR3, the full variable domain is SAVISQKPSRDICQRGTSLTIQCQVDSQVTMMFWYRQQPGQSLTLIATANQGSEATYESGFVIDKFPISRPNLTFSTLTVSNMSPEDSSIYLCSVNDRGGTNEKLFFGSGTQLSVL.